Below, 11 T cell receptor beta chains from the same sample are listed, as sequenced in a study of blood T cell repertoires in COVID-19 (dated by TCRdb to between 2020 and 2021). Library preparation used the immunoSEQ multiplex PCR assay. The immuneACCESS repertoire file appears here via TCRdb, limited to in-frame rearrangements. These files lack a portion of the clones; in checked studies, under half of the deficit traces to unresolved V genes, and the cause of the others is not known. For this sample the table gives about 47,000 clones, of which about 90% were detected only once. Of the sample, just under 6.5% is held by the ten largest clones. The sequenced material came from peripheral blood. Every receptor here comes from a man aged 65 to 79 with active COVID-19.

The chain recombines TRBV27 with TRBJ2-7; 10 bases align to TRBD1. There are 15 residues in the CDR3. Germline lookup yields CDR1 MNHEY and CDR2 SMNVEV (reference sequence). Unmatched junction bases numbered 3, after V lost 2 bases and J lost 2 bases. The CDR3 nucleotides are TGTGCCAGCAGTTTAGGCGGACAGGGGGCCTACGAGCAGTACTTC. Translating it yields CASSLGGQGAYEQYF.

J is TRBJ2-7 and V is TRBV3-1 (or the pseudogene TRBV3-2); possibly TRBD2 for D (6 bases). Germline V gene lookup returns CDR1 LGHDT and CDR2 YNNKEL (reference sequence). There are 13 residues in the CDR3. V lost 3 bases to trimming and J lost 5 bases, with 11 bases between them. CDR3: CASSQGLRDEQYF. CDR3 sequence (DNA): TGTGCCAGCAGCCAGGGACTCAGGGACGAGCAGTACTTC.

This clone has a single count. V and J are TRBV20-1 and TRBJ2-1; D is unclear. The CDR3 sequence is 11 residues long. Looked up from germline, CDR1 is DFQATT and CDR2 is SNEGSKA (reference sequence). V lost 2 bases to trimming and J lost 5 bases, with 4 bases between them. The CDR3 loop reads CSARQDNEQFF. For the CDR3, the DNA is TGCAGTGCTAGACAGGACAATGAGCAGTTCTTC.

This chain joins TRBV6-2 or TRBV6-3 and TRBJ1-5, with D possibly matching TRBD1 (6 bases). Germline CDR1 is MNHEY and CDR2 is SVGEGT. Between the trimmed V and J ends, which lost 4 bases and 0 bases, there was a span of 13 bases. This CDR3 is 16 amino acids long. Here the CDR3 DNA reads TGTGCCAGCAGTTGGAGACAGGTTTATAGCAATCAGCCCCAGCATTTT. Translating gives CASSWRQVYSNQPQHF.

This rearrangement joins TRBV7-9 to TRBJ1-6, with TRBD1 identical over 8 bases. The CDR3 consists of 16 residues. Germline assignment: CDR1 SEHNR and CDR2 FQNEAQ (reference sequence). V shed 5 bases, J shed 4 bases, and the junction held 7 bases outside the gene matches. DNA of the CDR3: TGTGCCAGCAGCCTAACAGGGGGTTCTTATAATTCACCCCTCCACTTT. This translates into CASSLTGGSYNSPLHF.

The chain joins TRBV7-2 to TRBJ1-6; D is unclear. Deletions cut 4 bases from V and 14 bases from J, with 21 bases between. The CDR3 runs to 15 residues. Per germline, CDR1 SGHTA and CDR2 FQGNSA. CDR3 in amino acids: CASSSTPTGRAALHF. DNA for the CDR3: TGTGCCAGCAGCTCCACCCCCACGGGGAGGGCCGCCCTCCACTTT.

V gene TRBV12-3 or TRBV12-4 combines with J gene TRBJ1-1; D unclear. Trimming took 7 bases from V and 4 from J, leaving 7 bases between them. This CDR3 region has 11 residues. CDR3 DNA: TGTGCCAGCAACTCTTTCACTGAAGCTTTCTTT. It encodes CASNSFTEAFF.

This clone was detected only a few times. This chain uses TRBV10-3 with TRBJ2-7; 9 positions match TRBD2. Trimming removed 7 bases from V and 4 bases from J; junction bases left unmatched: 8. The CDR3 runs 14 residues. Germline V gene lookup returns CDR1 ENHRY and CDR2 SYGVKD. Here the CDR3 DNA reads TGTGCCATCACCCAAGGAGCGGGGGGTTACGAGCAGTACTTC. It is translated as CAITQGAGGYEQYF.

This clone came up once. The V gene is TRBV9, the J gene TRBJ2-7, with TRBD1 identical over 9 bases. This CDR3 is built from 14 residues. Germline V gene data show CDR1 as SGDLS and CDR2 as YYNGEE. With 4 bases clipped from V and 2 bases from J, the junction kept 4 bases outside the gene matches. The CDR3 loop is CASSPRTGAYEQYF. CDR3 coding DNA: TGTGCCAGCAGCCCTAGGACAGGGGCCTACGAGCAGTACTTC.

This clone has only a few counts. The rearrangement links TRBV6-5 to TRBJ1-5; TRBD1 might be the D (6 bases). With 5 bases removed from V and 2 bases from J, the gap between germline ends came to 13 bases. CDR3 length: 15 residues. Germline CDR1 reads MNHEY; CDR2 reads SVGAGI. CDR3 DNA: TGTGCCAGCAGTCCCAGGGGTGGGGGCAATCAGCCCCAGCATTTT. Amino acids: CASSPRGGGNQPQHF.

V is TRBV4-3 and J is TRBJ1-5; D remains unclear. Trimming left V 0 bases short and J 6 bases short, with 12 bases between. In germline, CDR1 is LGHNA, CDR2 YSLEER. This CDR3 comprises 15 residues. The CDR3 nucleotides are TGCGCCAGCAGCCAAGATCGGGGATCGGGTCAGCCCCAGCATTTT. It yields the protein CASSQDRGSGQPQHF.